This T cell receptor (beta chain) was captured in a study of cytomegalovirus exposure and HLA in healthy donors. Broader study findings: TCR beta chains numbering 150 to 200 were designated cytomegalovirus-associated.

Per germline, CDR1 LNHDA and CDR2 SQIVND (reference sequence). J lost 4 bases, V lost 6 bases, and 10 bases had no gene match. This CDR3 has 15 residues. As for this clone: Its target is not known.

Using immunoSEQ multiplex PCR, the repertoire was profiled, and TCRdb retains in-frame clones only, with some absent. Found here are under 50,000 clones, over 85% of them singletons; the top ten hold about 7.8%. The sequencing sample was made of PBMCs. This clonotype was obtained from a woman aged 18-30 years in good health and CMV-seropositive. The chain recombines TRBV19 with TRBJ2-3; TRBD1 aligns across 7 bases. The CDR3 bases are TGTGCCAGTAGGTCCAGGGGGTATGGTCCAGATACGCAGTATTTT. It encodes CASRSRGYGPDTQYF.